A selection of T cell receptor beta chains follows, all from one sample in a study of T-cell memory formation after mild COVID-19. Each CDR3 protein gets one entry after TCRdb re-called the 5' RACE reads with MiXCR. The data contain approximately 98,000 distinct CDR3 sequences, over 15% of them singletons. The specimen was PBMCs or a T cell subset sorted from them (not recorded which). Receptors were obtained from a man aged 18 to 29 who had mild COVID-19 (a few samples of this study predate the infection). Cell type and time point are not known. Both conserved end residues are part of each CDR3. A D gene is named only where the DNA matches it firmly. Some rows mark clone size as missing; the rest say once, few, many or name a class of expanded clone.

d_call: -; v_call: TRBV30; j_call: TRBJ2-1; clone_size: few; cdr3_aa: CAWSVTGVWEQFF; cdr3_nt: TGTGCCTGGAGTGTAACGGGGGTTTGGGAGCAGTTCTTC
d_call: -; v_call: TRBV12-3/TRBV12-4; j_call: TRBJ1-2; clone_size: few; cdr3_aa: CASSLMGGSGGYTF; cdr3_nt: TGTGCCAGCAGTTTAATGGGGGGCTCTGGGGGCTACACCTTC
d_call: -; v_call: TRBV11-1; j_call: TRBJ2-2; clone_size: -; cdr3_aa: CASSLPDSGELFF; cdr3_nt: TGTGCCAGCAGCTTACCAGACTCCGGGGAGCTGTTTTTT
d_call: TRBD1; v_call: TRBV6-5; j_call: TRBJ1-2; clone_size: few; cdr3_aa: CASSYSGTGVYGYTF; cdr3_nt: TGTGCCAGCAGTTACTCCGGGACAGGGGTCTATGGCTACACCTTC
d_call: -; v_call: TRBV2; j_call: TRBJ2-1; clone_size: many; cdr3_aa: CASRYYNEQFF; cdr3_nt: TGTGCCAGCAGATACTACAATGAGCAGTTCTTC
d_call: -; v_call: TRBV5-6; j_call: TRBJ2-5; clone_size: few; cdr3_aa: CASSQSAGRRETQYF; cdr3_nt: TGTGCCAGCAGCCAATCGGCGGGGCGGCGAGAGACCCAGTACTTC
d_call: -; v_call: TRBV5-5; j_call: TRBJ2-2; clone_size: many; cdr3_aa: CASSFEGTGELFF; cdr3_nt: TGTGCCAGCAGCTTTGAAGGGACCGGGGAGCTGTTTTTT
d_call: TRBD1; v_call: TRBV20-1; j_call: TRBJ2-3; clone_size: -; cdr3_aa: CSAGTGGTVDTQYF; cdr3_nt: TGCAGTGCTGGGACAGGGGGAACGGTTGATACGCAGTATTTT
d_call: -; v_call: TRBV18; j_call: TRBJ2-2; clone_size: few; cdr3_aa: CASSPPGGELFF; cdr3_nt: TGTGCCAGCTCACCACCGGGCGGGGAGCTGTTTTTT
d_call: -; v_call: TRBV6-5; j_call: TRBJ2-3; clone_size: few; cdr3_aa: CASSTRDSPPDTQYF; cdr3_nt: TGTGCCAGCAGCACTCGGGACTCTCCCCCAGATACGCAGTATTTT
d_call: TRBD2; v_call: TRBV12-3/TRBV12-4; j_call: TRBJ2-3; clone_size: few; cdr3_aa: CASSPSGGKADTQYF; cdr3_nt: TGTGCCAGCAGTCCTAGCGGGGGGAAAGCAGATACGCAGTATTTT